The rows below give T cell receptor beta chains drawn from one sample of a study of T cell repertoires in cytomegalovirus infection. No antigen has been identified for these receptors. TCRdb redid the calling of the reads with MiXCR, one entry per CDR3 protein. Of some 560,000 distinct CDR3 sequences listed, roughly 43% are singletons. This sample comprised cultured PBMCs, obtained from culture after CMV antigen stimulation. These receptors were obtained from a human donor in good health (CMV status not recorded). Some clones in this sample may be carry-over from other donors' samples. The CDR3 runs from the conserved cysteine through the conserved F or W. The D gene is left open where the match is weak. For some rows the clone size is stated as once, few or many, or as a class when expanded; others skip it.

J gene | V gene | D gene | clone size | CDR3 DNA | CDR3 protein
TRBJ1-2 | TRBV4-3 | NA | NA | TGCGCCAGCAGCCATGTAACGCAGGGCAATGGCTACACCTTC | CASSHVTQGNGYTF
TRBJ2-1 | TRBV5-4 | NA | NA | TGTGCCAGCGGTAGCCAGAGCTCCTACAATGAGCAGTTCTTC | CASGSQSSYNEQFF
TRBJ2-2 | TRBV5-4 | NA | NA | TGTGCCAGCAGCGCAGGTGGGGGGCTGAACACCGGGGAGCTGTTTTTT | CASSAGGGLNTGELFF
TRBJ2-1 | TRBV7-2 | TRBD2 | NA | TGTGCCAGCAGCTTAGGACTAGCGGGGGGTTCCTACAATGAGCAGTTCTTC | CASSLGLAGGSYNEQFF
TRBJ2-1 | TRBV7-6 | TRBD2 | NA | TGTGCCAGCAGCTCCCCAGCGGGAGTGAGGAATGAGCAGTTCTTC | CASSSPAGVRNEQFF
TRBJ2-6 | TRBV12-3/TRBV12-4 | TRBD1 | NA | TGTGCCAGCAGTTCTGGACAGGGTACCTCTGGGGCCAACGTCCTGACTTTC | CASSSGQGTSGANVLTF
TRBJ1-6 | TRBV7-6 | NA | NA | TGTGCCAGCAGCTCAGGGAAGTCTACGAACCGAAATTCACCCCTCCACTTT | CASSSGKSTNRNSPLHF
TRBJ2-5 | TRBV12-3/TRBV12-4 | NA | many | TGTGCCAGCAGCTTGGAGACCCAGTACTTC | CASSLETQYF
TRBJ2-2 | TRBV7-2 | NA | many | TGTGCCAGCAGCTTTGTCGGGCCCACCGGGGAGCTGTTTTTT | CASSFVGPTGELFF
TRBJ2-5 | TRBV7-2 | TRBD2 | NA | TGTGCCAGCAGCTTAATTCGGGGGGTGCAAGAGACCCAGTACTTC | CASSLIRGVQETQYF
TRBJ2-1 | TRBV6-2/TRBV6-3 | TRBD2 | NA | TGTGCCAGCAGTTCCTTAGGAGCGGGAGGCCCCTACAATGAGCAGTTCTTC | CASSSLGAGGPYNEQFF
TRBJ2-7 | TRBV7-9 | NA | NA | TGTGCCAGCAGCCTCGCCGGACAGACCCACGAGCAGTACTTC | CASSLAGQTHEQYF
TRBJ1-1 | TRBV28 | NA | NA | TGTGCCAGCAGTCGATTGGCGGCAGCTTTCTTT | CASSRLAAAFF